This T cell receptor beta chain was profiled in a study of T-cell memory formation after mild COVID-19. General study results and limits: SARS-CoV-2 specificity of second-wave clones peaking day 37 was unconfirmed.

The CDR3 has 15 amino acids. With 2 bases removed from V and 10 bases from J, the gap between germline ends came to 18 bases. Germline V gene lookup returns CDR1 SGHDN and CDR2 FVKESK. Turning to this clonotype: Its target is unknown.

One entry per CDR3 protein, called by TCRdb with MiXCR from the 5' RACE reads. Counted here are 450,000 or so distinct CDR3 sequences, more than 20% occurring once; the ten biggest clones make up approximately 13%. This TCR came from an adult woman who had mild COVID-19 (a few samples of this study predate the infection). Cell type and time point are not known. The sample comprised PBMCs or a T cell subset sorted from them (not recorded which). The V gene is TRBV14, the J gene TRBJ2-1; a possible D gene is TRBD1 (6 bases). The CDR3 spells CASSQIFAGATEQFF. The CDR3 DNA is TGTGCCAGCAGCCAAATATTTGCAGGGGCAACCGAGCAGTTCTTC.